This T cell receptor beta chain stems from a study of T cell responses to AZD1222 COVID-19 vaccine. On this clone: Its antigen is not identified.

General study results and limits: All repertoire sampling was performed exclusively after the peak T cell response. Spike-wide vaccine-associated CD4 TCRs dominated at 160-218 and 743-854. Baseline seropositivity occurred in only a handful of AZD1222 recipients.

The CDR3 extends over 18 amino acids. Germline loops: CDR1 MNHEY, CDR2 SMNVEV (reference sequence). Trimming removed 3 bases at V and 0 bases at J, with 15 bases between. TCRdb's table, derived via immunoSEQ multiplex PCR, lists solely in-frame clones and lacks some. The sample consists of about 180,000 clones, around 94% of them appearing once. The clonotype comes from an adult who received the AZD1222 COVID-19 vaccine. The chain recombines TRBV27 with TRBJ1-6, with D possibly TRBD1 on 5 matching bases. The sequencing here drew on peripheral blood, taken 28 days after the second AZD1222 dose. CDR3 coding DNA: TGTGCCAGCAGTTTCGACCGGTGGGGCAGCTCCTATAATTCACCCCTCCACTTT. Translation: CASSFDRWGSSYNSPLHF.